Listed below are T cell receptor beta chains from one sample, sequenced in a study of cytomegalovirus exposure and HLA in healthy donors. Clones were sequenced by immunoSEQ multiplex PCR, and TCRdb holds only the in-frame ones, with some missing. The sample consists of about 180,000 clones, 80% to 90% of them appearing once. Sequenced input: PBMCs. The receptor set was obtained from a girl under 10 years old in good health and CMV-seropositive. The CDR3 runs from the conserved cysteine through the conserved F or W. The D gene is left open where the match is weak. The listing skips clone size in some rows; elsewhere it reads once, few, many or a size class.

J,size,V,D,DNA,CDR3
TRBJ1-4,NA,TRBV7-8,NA,TGTGCCAGCAGCTTCCGTCTCAGAGGGCCGCCGAATGAAAAACTGTTTTTT,CASSFRLRGPPNEKLFF
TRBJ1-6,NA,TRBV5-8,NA,TGTGCCAGCAGCTTCTCAGGGAAAGGTTCACCCCTCCACTTT,CASSFSGKGSPLHF
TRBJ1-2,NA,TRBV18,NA,TGTGCCAGCTCCAGCCGGGGTGGTAGCTATGGCTACACCTTC,CASSSRGGSYGYTF
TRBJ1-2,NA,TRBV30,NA,TGTGCCTGGAGTGCGGGGGTATATGGCTACACCTTC,CAWSAGVYGYTF
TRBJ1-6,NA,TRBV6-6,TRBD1,TGTGCCAGCAGAGACAGGGGGAGCTCCTATAATTCACCCCTCCACTTT,CASRDRGSSYNSPLHF
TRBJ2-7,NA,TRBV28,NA,TGTGCCAGCAGTTTGAACACCGAATATCCCTACGAGCAGTACTTC,CASSLNTEYPYEQYF
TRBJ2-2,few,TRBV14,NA,TGTGCCAGCAGCCCTGAACTGACCGGGGAGCTGTTTTTT,CASSPELTGELFF
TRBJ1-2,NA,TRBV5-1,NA,TGCGCCAGCAGCTGGGGGGACGGGAATGGCTACACCTTC,CASSWGDGNGYTF
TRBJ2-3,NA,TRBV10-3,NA,TGTGCCGCCCTGAGGGGGGATACGCAGTATTTT,CAALRGDTQYF
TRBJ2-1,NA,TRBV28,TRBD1,TGTGCCAGCAGACGGACAGGGAGTTCCGTCGCCTACAATGAGCAGTTCTTC,CASRRTGSSVAYNEQFF
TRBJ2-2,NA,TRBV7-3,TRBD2,TGTGCCAGCAGCCCCGGCGGGACTAGCGCAGGGACCGGGGAGCTGTTTTTT,CASSPGGTSAGTGELFF
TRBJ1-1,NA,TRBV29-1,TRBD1,TGCAGCGGGGGACAGGGGGTGGACACTGAAGCTTTCTTT,CSGGQGVDTEAFF
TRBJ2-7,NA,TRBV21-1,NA,TGTGCCAGCATCAGAAAATTGACAGGGCAGTACTTC,CASIRKLTGQYF
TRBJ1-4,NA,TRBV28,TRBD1,TGTGCCAGCAGTCCCGGGACAGATTATAATGAAAAACTGTTTTTT,CASSPGTDYNEKLFF
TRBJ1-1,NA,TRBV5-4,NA,TGTGCCAGCAGCACCCTCCTTTCGCGGCGGACTGAAGCTTTCTTT,CASSTLLSRRTEAFF
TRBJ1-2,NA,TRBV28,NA,TGTGCCAGCAGCCCCAGGGGCTATGGCTACACCTTC,CASSPRGYGYTF
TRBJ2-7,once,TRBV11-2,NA,TGTGCCAGCAGCTTAGGCGTAGTGGCAGGGGGACTGTACTTC,CASSLGVVAGGLYF
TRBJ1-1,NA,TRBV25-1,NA,TGTGCCAGCAGTCGGGTTTGGGACACTGAAGCTTTCTTT,CASSRVWDTEAFF
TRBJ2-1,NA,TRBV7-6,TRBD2,TGTGCCAGCAGCTTAGAGGGTAGCGGGAGTGATGAGCAGTTCTTC,CASSLEGSGSDEQFF
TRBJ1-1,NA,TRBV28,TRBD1,TGTGCCAGCAGACTAGCCGGGCAGGGGGGCACTGAAGCTTTCTTT,CASRLAGQGGTEAFF
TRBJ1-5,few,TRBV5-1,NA,TGCGCCAGCAGCCCGGAGGATCAGCCCCAGCATTTT,CASSPEDQPQHF
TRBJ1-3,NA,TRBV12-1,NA,TGTGCCAGCAGCTACGGACAGGGGCAAGGAAACACCATATATTTT,CASSYGQGQGNTIYF
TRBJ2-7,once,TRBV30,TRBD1,TGTGCCTGGAGTCGCGGACAGGCCACCTCCTACGAGCAGTACTTC,CAWSRGQATSYEQYF
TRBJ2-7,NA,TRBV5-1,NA,TGCGCCAGCAGCCCTACCCGAACCACCTACGAGCAGTACTTC,CASSPTRTTYEQYF
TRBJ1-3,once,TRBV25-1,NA,TGTGCCAGCAGTGGGTTCGAGGACTATGGAAACACCATATATTTT,CASSGFEDYGNTIYF
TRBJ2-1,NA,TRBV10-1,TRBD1,TGCGCCAGCAGTCCCGGGACAGTCGACAATGAGCAGTTCTTC,CASSPGTVDNEQFF
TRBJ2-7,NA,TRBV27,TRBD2,TGTGCCAGCAGTTTATCCCTAGCGGGCGACGAGCAGTACTTC,CASSLSLAGDEQYF
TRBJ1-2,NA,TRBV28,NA,TGTGCCAGCAGTTTCGGGACTAATGGCTACACCTTC,CASSFGTNGYTF
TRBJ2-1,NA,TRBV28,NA,TGTGCCAGCAGTTTATCAGGGAGGAGGAATGAGCAGTTCTTC,CASSLSGRRNEQFF
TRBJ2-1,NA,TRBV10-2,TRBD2,TGCGCCAGCAGTTTAGCGGGAGAGGCCTACAATGAGCAGTTCTTC,CASSLAGEAYNEQFF
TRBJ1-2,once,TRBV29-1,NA,TGCAGCGCCCGCTGGGGGGAGGTTGGCTACACCTTC,CSARWGEVGYTF
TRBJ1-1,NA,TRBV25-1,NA,TGTGCCAGCAGTGGCAGATCGAACACTGAAGCTTTCTTT,CASSGRSNTEAFF
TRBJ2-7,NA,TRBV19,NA,TGTGCCAGTAGCTTAAACAGGGAACTCTCCTACGAGCAGTACTTC,CASSLNRELSYEQYF
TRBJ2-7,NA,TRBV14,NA,TGTGCCAGCAGCCGGATAGGTGGTAGCCTTTACGAGCAGTACTTC,CASSRIGGSLYEQYF
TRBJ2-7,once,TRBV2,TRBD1,TGTGCCAGCAGAAATCCGGGACAGAACTACGAGCAGTACTTC,CASRNPGQNYEQYF
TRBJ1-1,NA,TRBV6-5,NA,TGTGCCAGCAGTCGCGACAGGGAAGCTTTCTTT,CASSRDREAFF
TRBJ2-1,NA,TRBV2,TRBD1,TGTGCCAGCAGGCAACAGGGGGCGGATGAGCAGTTCTTC,CASRQQGADEQFF
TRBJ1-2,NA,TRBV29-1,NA,TGCAGCGTTGGGGGGGAAGGGGCACACGGCTACACCTTC,CSVGGEGAHGYTF
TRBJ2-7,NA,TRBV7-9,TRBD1,TGTGCCAGCAGCCCCTCAGGACAGGCAAGGTCCTACGAGCAGTACTTC,CASSPSGQARSYEQYF
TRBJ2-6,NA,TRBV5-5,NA,TGTGCCAGCAGCTTGCTCTATGGGGCCAACGTCCTGACTTTC,CASSLLYGANVLTF
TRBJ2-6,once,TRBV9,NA,TGTGCCAGCAGCGTTAGGAGACTCTCTGGGGCCAACGTCCTGACTTTC,CASSVRRLSGANVLTF
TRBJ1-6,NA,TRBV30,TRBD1,TGTGCCTGGCAAAGACAGGGCTGGGGCTCACCCCTCCACTTT,CAWQRQGWGSPLHF
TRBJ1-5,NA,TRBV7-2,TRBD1,TGTGCCAGCATGATTGACAGGGGCAATCAGCCCCAGCATTTT,CASMIDRGNQPQHF
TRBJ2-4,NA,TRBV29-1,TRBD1,TGCAGCGTTGAACCGGGACAGGGAAACATTCAGTACTTC,CSVEPGQGNIQYF
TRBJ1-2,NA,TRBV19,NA,TGTGCCAGTAGTATCCCAGGGAACTATGGCTACACCTTC,CASSIPGNYGYTF
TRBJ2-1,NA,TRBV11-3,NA,TGTGCCAGCAGCTTAGATACCAAGCAAGAGCAGTTCTTC,CASSLDTKQEQFF
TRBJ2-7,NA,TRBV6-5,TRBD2,TGTGCCAGCAGTTACTCAGCGGGAGGGTACGAGCAGTACTTC,CASSYSAGGYEQYF